These 25 T cell receptor beta chains were all obtained from the same sample, sequenced in a study of blood T cells in healthy people across ages. A sample-barcoded 5' primer and a J-beta primer mix were used in a second PCR of about 7 to 12 cycles. TCRdb reprocessed the 5' RACE reads with MiXCR, giving one entry per CDR3 protein. The table lists approximately 830,000 distinct CDR3 sequences, approximately 65% of them singletons. Sample: blood. The source of these receptors is a man aged 25 to 40 in good health.

The chain is built from TRBV29-1 and TRBJ2-1; 7 positions match TRBD2. The CDR3 has 16 amino acids. Germline CDR1 and CDR2: SQVTM and ANQGSEA. Trimming took 0 bases from V and 4 from J; bases not matched to a gene: 9. The CDR3 region is CSVEDGGGGVYNEQFF. In nucleotides, the CDR3 is TGCAGCGTTGAAGATGGAGGCGGGGGAGTTTACAATGAGCAGTTCTTC.

The chain uses TRBV9 and TRBJ2-1; tentatively, D is TRBD2 (6 bases). Germline values: CDR1 SGDLS, CDR2 YYNGEE. The CDR3 is 15 amino acids. Trimming pared 0 bases from V and 8 bases from J, leaving 15 bases between. CDR3 coding DNA: TGTGCCAGCAGCGTAGAATCGGGGGTCCTTTATGAGCAGTTCTTC. It encodes CASSVESGVLYEQFF.

The chain joins TRBV12-3 or TRBV12-4 to TRBJ1-1; TRBD1 aligns across 11 bases. The J segment lost 5 bases and the V segment lost 6 bases, leaving 5 bases of the junction unmatched. This CDR3 has 14 residues. The DNA of the CDR3 is TGTGCCAGCAGACGGACAGGGGGCTGGACTGAAGCTTTCTTT. Amino acids: CASRRTGGWTEAFF.

The V and J genes are TRBV20-1 and TRBJ2-1; TRBD2 matches 11 bases. This CDR3 comprises 15 residues. Germline V CDR1 and CDR2: DFQATT, SNEGSKA (reference sequence). Trimming at V came to 4 bases and at J to 5 bases, leaving 7 bases not matched to a gene. The CDR3 sequence is CSANSGTSGHNEQFF. The CDR3 bases are TGCAGTGCTAATTCCGGGACTAGCGGACACAATGAGCAGTTCTTC.

On this clonotype itself: One end of the junction is discordant with germline, which a read error may explain. J is TRBJ2-3 and V is TRBV20-1; D is possibly TRBD1 (7 bases). The CDR3 covers 13 residues. Germline loops: CDR1 DFQATT, CDR2 SNEGSKA (reference sequence). DNA of the CDR3: TGCAGTGCTAGACAGGGGGGCACAGACACGCAGTATTTT. Translating it yields CSARQGGTDTQYF.

CDR3 sequence: CASSFFGTGSLNEKLFF. The CDR3 DNA sequence: TGTGCCAGCAGCTTTTTCGGGACAGGGAGCCTTAATGAAAAACTGTTTTTT. The genes are TRBV7-8 and TRBJ1-4; 9 bases are shared with TRBD1. The V gene end was trimmed by 3 bases and the J gene end by 4 bases; junction bases not matched to a gene: 9. CDR1 is SGHVS and CDR2 is FQNEAQ in the germline V gene. This CDR3 is built from 17 residues.

The genes are TRBV20-1 and TRBJ1-6, with D possibly being TRBD1 (6 bases). This CDR3 spans 17 amino acids. CDR1 and CDR2 (germline): DFQATT, SNEGSKA (reference sequence). The V end lost 0 bases, the J end lost 7 bases, and 19 bases lay between the germline ends. The DNA for the CDR3 is TGCAGTGCTAGAGATCTAAACAGGGCGGGCAGAAATTCACCCCTCCACTTT. It translates to CSARDLNRAGRNSPLHF.

J is TRBJ2-3 and V is TRBV9; 7 bases map to TRBD2. CDR3 size: 17 residues. The trim removed 0 bases at V and 1 base at J, leaving 8 bases unmatched. Germline V lookup: CDR1 SGDLS, CDR2 YYNGEE. CDR3 protein: CASSVDGGDLGTDTQYF. The DNA for the CDR3 is TGTGCCAGCAGCGTAGATGGGGGGGACCTGGGCACAGATACGCAGTATTTT. The entire variable domain, with the rest obtained from reference TRBV9 and TRBJ2-3, is as follows: DSGVTQTPKHLITATGQRVTLRCSPRSGDLSVYWYQQSLDQGLQFLIQYYNGEERAKGNILERFSAQQFPDLHSELNLSSLELGDSALYFCASSVDGGDLGTDTQYFGPGTRLTVL.

The chain employs TRBV27 and TRBJ2-5; possibly TRBD2 for D (5 bases). The J call may be wrong; the DNA end is better matched by TRBJ2-7. The CDR3 has 14 amino acids. Germline V gene lookup returns CDR1 MNHEY and CDR2 SMNVEV (reference sequence). The CDR3 DNA follows: TGTGCCAGCAGTTTGGGCCCTTGGGGAGACGAGCAGTACTTC. It encodes CASSLGPWGDEQYF.

This clonotype showed up just a few times. The chain joins TRBV6-5 to TRBJ2-1, with 7 nucleotides matching TRBD2. Trimming at V came to 2 bases and at J to 8 bases, leaving 0 bases not matched to a gene. From germline, CDR1 is MNHEY and CDR2 SVGAGI. This CDR3 has 12 amino acids. CDR3 coding DNA: TGTGCCAGCAGTTACCGGGGGGATGAGCAGTTCTTC. It translates to CASSYRGDEQFF.

The chain joins TRBV18 to TRBJ2-5; TRBD2 matches at 8 bases. J gave up 9 bases and V 5 bases, and 11 bases lay outside the gene matches. The germline V gene encodes CDR1 KGHSH and CDR2 LQKENI. This CDR3 contains 14 residues. CDR3 sequence (DNA): TGTGCCAGCTCATCACTAGCGGCGGTGGAGGCCCAGTACTTC. Encoded protein: CASSSLAAVEAQYF.

This rearrangement joins TRBV28 to TRBJ2-1, with 7 bases identical to TRBD2. CDR1 MDHEN and CDR2 SYDVKM come from the germline V gene. After removal of 3 bases from V and 2 bases from J, the junction contained 7 bases not matched to a gene. The CDR3 has 16 residues. The CDR3 DNA reads TGTGCCAGCAGTTTTACTCCCGGACTAGCCTACAATGAGCAGTTCTTC. This gives the protein CASSFTPGLAYNEQFF.

The chain has TRBV10-3 and TRBJ1-2, with a weak D call TRBD1 (6 bases). The CDR3 is made up of 12 amino acids. Germline CDR1 ENHRY, CDR2 SYGVKD. Trimming took 9 bases from V and 5 from J, leaving 13 bases between them. The CDR3 region is CAIWGGPYGYTF. The CDR3 DNA sequence: TGTGCCATTTGGGGGGGCCCATATGGCTACACCTTC.

This clonotype was seen more than once but under ten times. The rearrangement links TRBV20-1 to TRBJ2-1; 7 nucleotides align to TRBD2. The CDR3 is 14 amino acids. J gave up 8 bases and V 1 base, and 8 bases lay outside the gene matches. Germline loops: CDR1 DFQATT, CDR2 SNEGSKA (reference sequence). The CDR3 DNA is TGCAGTGCTAGAGGGCTAGCGGACCTCGATGAGCAGTTCTTC. Translated: CSARGLADLDEQFF.

This clonotype appeared a few times. The chain recombines TRBV3-1 with TRBJ2-1; D is ambiguous. Between the trimmed V and J ends, which lost 3 bases and 9 bases, there was a span of 21 bases. The CDR3 extends over 16 amino acids. CDR1 and CDR2 from the germline V gene are LGHDT and YNNKEL (reference sequence). As DNA, the CDR3 is TGTGCCAGCAGCCATCCCCCAAGATCCTCCGCAACTGAGCAGTTCTTC. Its translation: CASSHPPRSSATEQFF.

The rearrangement joins TRBV4-2 to TRBJ2-5, with D perhaps matching TRBD2 (5 bases). Per germline, CDR1 LGHNA and CDR2 YNFKEQ. V shed 4 bases and J shed 5 bases, with 14 bases lying between them. CDR3 length: 14 amino acids. In nucleotides, the CDR3 is TGTGCCAGCAGCCGTTACGGGTCGGGGGAGACCCAGTACTTC. Amino acids: CASSRYGSGETQYF.

V usage is TRBV7-2 and J usage is TRBJ2-3; 9 nucleotides agree with TRBD2. Germline CDR1 and CDR2: SGHTA and FQGNSA. V shed 5 bases and J 5 bases; nucleotides not matched to a gene: 11. The CDR3 spans 16 residues. CDR3 coding DNA: TGTGCCAGCAGCACACTCGGCGGGGGGGTGGGAGATACGCAGTATTTT. Translating it yields CASSTLGGGVGDTQYF.

This rearrangement joins TRBV20-1 to TRBJ2-7, with 10 bases fitting TRBD1. This CDR3 has 15 residues. After removal of 0 bases from V and 3 bases from J, the junction contained 5 bases not matched to a gene. Germline V lookup: CDR1 DFQATT, CDR2 SNEGSKA (reference sequence). The CDR3 region has the DNA TGCAGTGCTAGAGACGGGGGACAGGGGTACTACGAGCAGTACTTC. The encoded protein is CSARDGGQGYYEQYF.

This rearrangement joins TRBV7-3 to TRBJ2-3, with 13 positions matching TRBD2. Trimming took 5 bases from V and 0 from J; bases not matched to a gene: 5. The CDR3 covers 17 residues. Germline values: CDR1 SGHTA, CDR2 FQGTGA. The DNA of the CDR3 is TGTGCCAGCAGCGTTGGGACTAGCGGGGTTAGCACAGATACGCAGTATTTT. Amino acids: CASSVGTSGVSTDTQYF.

CDR3 in DNA: TGTGCCAGCAGCTACATTAGCCCCGCGGGGAGCGATACGCAGTATTTT. Protein: CASSYISPAGSDTQYF. The chain links TRBV7-2 to TRBJ2-3; D perhaps matches TRBD2 (6 bases). The ends were cut back, 4 bases at V and 6 bases at J, with 20 bases in the middle. Germline lookup yields CDR1 SGHTA and CDR2 FQGNSA. This CDR3 comprises 16 residues.

This clonotype was seen only a few times. The chain recombines TRBV12-3 or TRBV12-4 with TRBJ2-5, with D perhaps assigned TRBD1 or TRBD2 (5 bases each). The V gene lost 6 bases and the J gene lost 2 bases, with 13 bases spanning the gap. This CDR3 region has 14 residues. CDR3 in amino acids: CASRMRGRQETQYF. Here the CDR3 DNA reads TGTGCCAGCAGGATGAGGGGCCGACAAGAGACCCAGTACTTC.

V is TRBV5-1 and J is TRBJ2-3; D possibly corresponds to TRBD1 (5 bases). Germline V gene lookup returns CDR1 SGHRS and CDR2 YFSETQ. The CDR3 is 13 residues long. Trimming stripped 4 bases from V and 7 bases from J, with 13 bases between. DNA of the CDR3: TGCGCCAGCAGCGCCAGCACAGGACATACGCAGTATTTT. Its protein is CASSASTGHTQYF.

The chain couples TRBV4-3 to TRBJ2-6; D unresolved. Germline V gene lookup returns CDR1 LGHNA and CDR2 YSLEER. The CDR3 consists of 14 residues. V lost 3 bases to trimming and J lost 0 bases, with 3 bases between them. CDR3 nucleotides: TGCGCCAGCAGCCACAACTCTGGGGCCAACGTCCTGACTTTC. It encodes CASSHNSGANVLTF.

This clonotype occurred once. The chain couples TRBV7-9 to TRBJ2-7, with D unresolved. The germline V gene encodes CDR1 SEHNR and CDR2 FQNEAQ (reference sequence). The V end was cut by 4 bases, the J end by 0 bases, with 13 bases between. CDR3 length: 15 amino acids. The CDR3 DNA reads TGTGCCAGCAGCTCATCCCTGACGGTCTCCTACGAGCAGTACTTC. Translated: CASSSSLTVSYEQYF.

DNA for the CDR3: TGCAGCGTTGTGGTTACCACAGATACGCAGTATTTT. Its protein product is CSVVVTTDTQYF. This chain joins TRBV29-1 and TRBJ2-3; D gene ambiguous. V was clipped by 4 bases and J by 2 bases, with 7 bases between them. The CDR3 covers 12 residues. Germline assignment: CDR1 SQVTM and CDR2 ANQGSEA.